This T cell receptor beta chain was found in a study of CD8 T cells in Susac syndrome. Study in general: The sequenced Susac syndrome patients included about six who had clinically active disease and 8 or 9 who were in remission. At blood draw, Susac syndrome patients were therapy-naive, on corticosteroids, or on intravenous immunoglobulin alone.

The CDR3 sequence is 13 residues long. Germline V gene data show CDR1 as ENHRY and CDR2 as SYGVKD. V dropped 4 bases and J dropped 1 base, with 7 bases sitting between them. An input of roughly 0.5 to 1 ug of RNA was subjected to reverse transcription using random hexamers. It was immunoSEQ multiplex PCR that amplified TCR beta CDR3 across 54 Vbeta and 13 Jbeta. Each CDR3 protein gets one entry after TCRdb re-called the immunoSEQ multiplex PCR reads with MiXCR. The sample carries around 170,000 distinct CDR3 sequences, roughly 95% recorded once. In Susac syndrome patients, recently defined diagnostic criteria for definite or probable disease were met.

Sequencing used CD4+ T cells from PBMCs. The J gene is TRBJ2-5, the V gene TRBV10-3; no firm D call. The sequence derives from a human donor with Susac syndrome. CDR3 DNA sequence: TGTGCCATCAGTGCACAGCCCCAAGAGACCCAGTACTTC. Residues: CAISAQPQETQYF.